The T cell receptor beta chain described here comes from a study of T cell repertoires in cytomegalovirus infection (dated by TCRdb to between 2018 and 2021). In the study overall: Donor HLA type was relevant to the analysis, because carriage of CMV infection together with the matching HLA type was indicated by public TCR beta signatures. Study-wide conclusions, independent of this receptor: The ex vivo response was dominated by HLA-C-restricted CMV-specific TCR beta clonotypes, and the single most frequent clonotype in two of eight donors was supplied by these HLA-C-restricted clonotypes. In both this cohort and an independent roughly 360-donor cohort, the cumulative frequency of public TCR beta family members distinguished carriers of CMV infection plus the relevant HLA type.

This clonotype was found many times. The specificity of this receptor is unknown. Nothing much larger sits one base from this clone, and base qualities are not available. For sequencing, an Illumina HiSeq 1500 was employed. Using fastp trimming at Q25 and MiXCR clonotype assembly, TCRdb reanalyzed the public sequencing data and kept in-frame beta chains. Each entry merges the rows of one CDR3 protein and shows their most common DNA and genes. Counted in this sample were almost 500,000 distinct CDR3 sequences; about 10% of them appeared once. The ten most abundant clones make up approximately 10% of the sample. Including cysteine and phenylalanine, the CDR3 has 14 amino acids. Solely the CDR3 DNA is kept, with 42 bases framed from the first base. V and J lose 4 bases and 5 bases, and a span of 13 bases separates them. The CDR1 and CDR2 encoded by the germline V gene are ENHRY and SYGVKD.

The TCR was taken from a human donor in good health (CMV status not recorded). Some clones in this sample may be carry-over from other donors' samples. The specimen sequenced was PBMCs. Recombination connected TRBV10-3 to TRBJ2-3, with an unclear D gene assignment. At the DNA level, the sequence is TGTGCCATCAGTGTGGACCAGGTGGGAGATACGCAGTATTTT. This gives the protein CAISVDQVGDTQYF.